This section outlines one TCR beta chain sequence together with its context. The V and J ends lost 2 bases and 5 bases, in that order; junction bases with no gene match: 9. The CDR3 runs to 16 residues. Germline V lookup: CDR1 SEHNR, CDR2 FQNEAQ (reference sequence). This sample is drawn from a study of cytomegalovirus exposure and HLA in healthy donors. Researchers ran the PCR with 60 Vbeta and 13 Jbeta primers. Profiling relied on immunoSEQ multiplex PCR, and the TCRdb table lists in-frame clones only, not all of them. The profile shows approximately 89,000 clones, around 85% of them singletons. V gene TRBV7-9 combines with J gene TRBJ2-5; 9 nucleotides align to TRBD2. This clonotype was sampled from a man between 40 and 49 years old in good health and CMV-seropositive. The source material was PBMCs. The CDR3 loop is CASSLSGRGGRETQYF. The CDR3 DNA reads TGTGCCAGCAGCTTATCGGGGCGGGGGGGCCGGGAGACCCAGTACTTC. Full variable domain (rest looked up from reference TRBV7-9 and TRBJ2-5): DTGVSQNPRHKITKRGQNVTFRCDPISEHNRLYWYRQTLGQGPEFLTYFQNEAQLEKSRLLSDRFSAERPKGSFSTLEIQRTEQGDSAMYLCASSLSGRGGRETQYFGPGTRLLVL.